Below, 31 T cell receptor beta chains from the same sample are listed, as sequenced in a study of response to subunit inactivated influenza vaccine. TCRdb fed the RT-PCR reads into MiXCR, producing one record per CDR3 protein. The table includes about 570,000 distinct CDR3 sequences, about 11% detected once. This sample was shared with a second study, whose subject was T cells expressing NK-cell markers. That work contributes: TCR beta cDNA was made by 5'RACE template switching with UMIs.

This specimen consisted of PBMCs from blood, obtained on the day of vaccination. These receptors came from a man aged 45 to 65 who received an inactivated influenza vaccine.

The rearrangement joins TRBV15 to TRBJ2-1; D gene unclear. Trimming removed 3 bases from V and 6 bases from J, with 18 bases in between. The germline gives CDR1 LNHNV, CDR2 YYDKDF (reference sequence). This CDR3 region has 16 residues. The CDR3 loop is CATSRAHILSTNEQFF. The DNA of the CDR3 is TGTGCCACCAGCAGGGCGCATATCCTCTCGACCAATGAGCAGTTCTTC.

This sequence joins TRBV5-1 and TRBJ1-1, with D perhaps TRBD1 (5 bases). The ends were cut back, 4 bases at V and 3 bases at J, with 10 bases in the middle. There are 13 residues in the CDR3. The germline V gene encodes CDR1 SGHRS and CDR2 YFSETQ. The CDR3 region is CASSGDSDTEAFF. CDR3 bases: TGCGCCAGCAGCGGAGACAGCGACACTGAAGCTTTCTTT.

This clonotype was counted many times. V usage is TRBV27 and J usage is TRBJ2-3; possibly TRBD2 for D (7 bases). Germline assignment: CDR1 MNHEY and CDR2 SMNVEV (reference sequence). The CDR3 runs to 17 residues. V lost 0 bases and J 3 bases, leaving 16 bases between the germline ends. The CDR3 nucleotides are TGTGCCAGCAGTTTATCGGCCTGGGGGGGCCCGACAGATACGCAGTATTTT. Encoded protein: CASSLSAWGGPTDTQYF.

This clonotype was picked up many times. Written as DNA, the CDR3 is TGCAGTGCTGGGACAGGGGGGTTTAATTCACCCCTCCACTTT. Its translation is CSAGTGGFNSPLHF. The chain employs TRBV20-1 and TRBJ1-6; 11 nucleotides agree with TRBD1. The CDR3 loop spans 14 amino acids. Looked up from germline, CDR1 is DFQATT and CDR2 is SNEGSKA (reference sequence). V shed 5 bases and J 6 bases; nucleotides not matched to a gene: 3.

The V and J genes are TRBV19 and TRBJ1-1; D gene uncertain. This CDR3 spans 13 amino acids. Germline V gene sequence: CDR1 LNHDA, CDR2 SQIVND (reference sequence). V lost 3 bases and J lost 2, with 7 bases in between. This CDR3 reads CASSMRGNTEAFF. DNA for the CDR3: TGTGCCAGTAGTATGCGGGGAAACACTGAAGCTTTCTTT.

This clonotype was detected a few times. The V gene is TRBV7-2, the J gene TRBJ2-3; 9 nucleotides line up with TRBD2. Germline trimming cut 6 bases from V and 8 bases from J; bases unmatched to any gene: 12. The CDR3 is 15 amino acids. Germline CDR1 SGHTA, CDR2 FQGNSA. The CDR3 here is CASRVVAGDPGTQYF. CDR3 in DNA: TGTGCCAGCAGAGTAGTAGCGGGGGACCCGGGTACGCAGTATTTT.

This clonotype was observed a few times. The chain links TRBV10-2 to TRBJ2-2; 8 nucleotides align to TRBD1. This CDR3 contains 14 residues. J gave up 7 bases and V 6 bases, and 7 bases lay outside the gene matches. Germline lookup yields CDR1 WSHSY and CDR2 SAAADI. CDR3 coding DNA: TGCGCCAGCAGCGCGGACAGGGTGGACGGGGAGCTGTTTTTT. The encoded protein is CASSADRVDGELFF.

This clonotype was recorded a few times. The chain is built from TRBV5-1 and TRBJ1-1, with 8 positions matching TRBD1. This CDR3 contains 16 residues. The germline gives CDR1 SGHRS, CDR2 YFSETQ. The trim removed 2 bases at V and 11 bases at J, leaving 17 bases unmatched. CDR3 sequence reads: CASSFTPLNQGAFAFF. The CDR3 region has the DNA TGCGCCAGCAGCTTCACTCCCTTAAACCAGGGGGCGTTTGCTTTCTTT.

This chain connects TRBV29-1 to TRBJ2-1; 7 nucleotides align to TRBD1. V was clipped by 5 bases and J by 0 bases; unmatched bases: 1. Per germline, CDR1 SQVTM and CDR2 ANQGSEA. This CDR3 contains 13 residues. The CDR3 loop reads CSVQGDSYNEQFF. DNA for the CDR3: TGCAGCGTTCAGGGGGACTCCTACAATGAGCAGTTCTTC.

This clonotype was detected ten times or more. The chain recombines TRBV29-1 with TRBJ2-1; D remains ambiguous. This CDR3 region has 15 residues. Trimming took 8 bases from V and 0 from J, leaving 17 bases between them. From germline, CDR1 is SQVTM and CDR2 ANQGSEA. In DNA, the CDR3 is TGCAGCTTCTCTCCCTACATTAGCTCCTACAATGAGCAGTTCTTC. Translated: CSFSPYISSYNEQFF.

In its sample, this clonotype was seen many times. CDR3 sequence reads: CASSLAFEGETQYF. The CDR3 coding sequence is TGCGCCAGCAGCTTGGCCTTTGAAGGAGAGACCCAGTACTTC. The chain uses TRBV5-1 and TRBJ2-5; the D is unclear. Germline loops: CDR1 SGHRS, CDR2 YFSETQ. V lost 0 bases and J 4 bases, leaving 10 bases between the germline ends. This CDR3 contains 14 residues.

Many counts were recorded for this clonotype. V usage is TRBV6-5 and J usage is TRBJ2-3, with a possible D match to TRBD2 (6 bases). V shed 3 bases and J shed 6 bases, with 10 bases lying between them. CDR1 is MNHEY and CDR2 is SVGAGI in the germline V gene. There are 13 residues in the CDR3. This chain's CDR3 is CASSYSGVDTQYF. CDR3 nucleotides: TGTGCCAGCAGTTATTCGGGAGTTGATACGCAGTATTTT.

Comment on this clonotype: Just one base apart from a much larger clone, this may be a read error. This chain uses TRBV4-2 with TRBJ2-3, with a weak D call TRBD1 (5 bases). The CDR3 runs 13 residues. CDR1 and CDR2 from the germline V gene are LGHNA and YNFKEQ. The CDR3 coding sequence is TGTGCCAGCAGCACCGACAGCACAGATACGCAGTGTTTT. This gives the protein CASSTDSTDTQCF.

The chain links TRBV21-1 to TRBJ1-4. TRBV21-1 is described as a pseudogene. The CDR3 spans 15 residues. The CDR3, as DNA: TGTGCCAGCAGCAAAGCAAGGCAGCATAATGAAAAACTGTTTTTT. Amino acids: CASSKARQHNEKLFF.

This clonotype was seen at least ten times. The chain recombines TRBV25-1 with TRBJ2-1; weak D call: TRBD2 (6 bases). CDR3 length equals 11 residues. Trimming took 6 bases from V and 8 from J, leaving 8 bases between them. Germline-derived CDR1 and CDR2 are MGHDK and SYGVNS. For the CDR3, the DNA is TGTGCCAGCAGGTCTAGCGATGAGCAGTTCTTC. This translates into CASRSSDEQFF. Variable domain in full (rest from reference TRBV25-1 and TRBJ2-1): EADIYQTPRYLVIGTGKKITLECSQTMGHDKMYWYQQDPGMELHLIHYSYGVNSTEKGDLSSESTVSRIRTEHFPLTLESARPSHTSQYLCASRSSDEQFFGPGTRLTVL.

This clonotype appeared a few times. The chain has TRBV16 and TRBJ2-1, with 12 positions matching TRBD1. This CDR3 is 15 amino acids long. From germline, CDR1 is KGHSY and CDR2 FQNENV. V lost 0 bases to trimming and J lost 10 bases; unmatched junction nucleotides: 4. The CDR3 reads CASSQSGTGGREQFF. The CDR3 DNA reads as TGTGCCAGCAGCCAATCCGGGACAGGGGGCCGAGAGCAGTTCTTC.

The table lists this clonotype with a few counts. The rearrangement joins TRBV6-5 to TRBJ2-1; D possibly corresponds to TRBD2 (6 bases). V gave up 10 bases and J gave up 0 bases, with 16 bases separating them. The germline CDR1 and CDR2 sequences are MNHEY and SVGAGI. The CDR3 contains 15 residues. The CDR3: CATGSGGPSYNEQFF. The CDR3 DNA reads as TGTGCCACCGGTTCCGGGGGACCCTCCTACAATGAGCAGTTCTTC.

This clonotype was seen more than once but under ten times. CDR3: CAISDNAGEYTDTQYF. CDR3 DNA sequence: TGTGCCATCAGTGATAACGCGGGAGAATACACAGATACGCAGTATTTT. This rearrangement joins TRBV10-3 to TRBJ2-3, with TRBD2 identical over 7 bases. J gave up 2 bases and V 3 bases, and 8 bases lay outside the gene matches. Germline-derived CDR1 and CDR2 are ENHRY and SYGVKD. CDR3 length equals 16 residues.

This clonotype was counted only a few times. The chain recombines TRBV12-3 or TRBV12-4 with TRBJ2-7; D remains ambiguous. Between the trimmed V and J ends, which lost 0 bases and 3 bases, there was a span of 6 bases. CDR3 length: 13 amino acids. CDR3 amino acids: CASSLAHLYEQYF. CDR3 in DNA: TGTGCCAGCAGTTTAGCCCATCTCTACGAGCAGTACTTC.

This clonotype was counted at least ten times. The V gene is TRBV3-1, the J gene TRBJ2-7; possible D gene TRBD2, 6 bases. Trimming pared 4 bases from V and 1 base from J, leaving 17 bases between. CDR1 is LGHDT and CDR2 is YNNKEL in the germline V gene (reference sequence). The CDR3 loop spans 16 amino acids. In DNA, the CDR3 is TGTGCCAGCAGCCCCCGGGGTAGCGGACCTTCCTACGAGCAGTACTTC. As protein: CASSPRGSGPSYEQYF.

The chain employs TRBV7-2 and TRBJ2-3; 8 bases align to TRBD1. Germline CDR1 is SGHTA and CDR2 is FQGNSA. This CDR3 comprises 15 residues. V trimming: 5 bases; J trimming: 3 bases; junction bases outside the gene matches: 7. The DNA of the CDR3 is TGTGCCAGCAGCGCCGACAGGGGCGGAACAGATACGCAGTATTTT. Its protein is CASSADRGGTDTQYF. Complete variable domain (other parts from reference TRBV7-2 and TRBJ2-3): GAGVSQSPSNKVTEKGKDVELRCDPISGHTALYWYRQSLGQGLEFLIYFQGNSAPDKSGLPSDRFSAERTGGSVSTLTIQRTQQEDSAVYLCASSADRGGTDTQYFGPGTRLTVL.

There are a few counts of this clonotype. V and J are TRBV7-2 and TRBJ2-7; 7 nucleotides line up with TRBD2. The CDR3 sequence is 14 residues long. CDR1 SGHTA and CDR2 FQGNSA come from the germline V gene. The junction had 6 bases not matched to a gene; V was cut back by 4 bases and J by 3 bases. For the CDR3, the DNA is TGTGCCAGCAGCTGGACTAGAGGGGTCTACGAGCAGTACTTC. Its translation is CASSWTRGVYEQYF.

The chain couples TRBV27 to TRBJ2-7; D possibly uses TRBD1 or TRBD2 (7 bases each). V gave up 7 bases and J gave up 1 base, with 17 bases separating them. The germline CDR1 and CDR2 sequences are MNHEY and SMNVEV (reference sequence). The CDR3 runs 15 residues. CDR3 nucleotides: TGTGCCAGCACCTCTTATCAGGGGGGGTCCTACGAGCAGTACTTC. This gives the protein CASTSYQGGSYEQYF.

V gene TRBV5-1 combines with J gene TRBJ2-3, with a tentative D call TRBD1 (5 bases). CDR1 and CDR2 (germline): SGHRS, YFSETQ. Trimming shortened V by 1 base and J by 4 bases, and 7 bases separated the two germline ends. The CDR3 sequence is 13 residues long. CDR3 nucleotide sequence: TGCGCCAGCAGCTTGAGACAGTCAGATACGCAGTATTTT. Its translation is CASSLRQSDTQYF.

This clonotype was picked up a small number of times. This rearrangement joins TRBV12-3 or TRBV12-4 to TRBJ2-1, with TRBD2 matching over 8 bases. The CDR3 is 14 amino acids. V was pared by 3 bases and J by 6 bases, with 4 bases of the junction left unmatched. CDR3 sequence: CASSFGTSANEQFF. The CDR3, as DNA: TGTGCCAGCAGTTTTGGGACTAGTGCCAATGAGCAGTTCTTC.

A few counts support this clonotype. This chain links TRBV20-1 with TRBJ2-7; D is ambiguous. The CDR3 covers 10 residues. Between the trimmed V and J ends, which lost 3 bases and 5 bases, there was a span of 5 bases. Germline V gives CDR1 DFQATT, CDR2 SNEGSKA (reference sequence). The CDR3 region is CSASNNEQYF. DNA for the CDR3: TGCAGTGCTAGTAACAACGAGCAGTACTTC.

This clonotype has at least ten counts. The J gene is TRBJ1-2, the V gene TRBV7-8; D is unclear. Germline CDR1 and CDR2: SGHVS and FQNEAQ. The CDR3 consists of 13 residues. Trimming shortened V by 5 bases and J by 5 bases, and 12 bases separated the two germline ends. This CDR3 is CASSRVGTYGYTF. CDR3 DNA sequence: TGTGCCAGCAGCCGAGTGGGAACTTATGGCTACACCTTC.

Ten or more counts support this clonotype. The genes are TRBV7-6 and TRBJ2-3; TRBD2 matches 7 bases. The germline V gene has CDR1 SGHVS and CDR2 FNYEAQ. This CDR3 is 16 amino acids long. With V trimmed by 0 bases and J by 3 bases, 6 bases remained unmatched. CDR3 DNA: TGTGCCAGCAGCTTAGCGGGGAGCGGGAATACAGATACGCAGTATTTT. This gives the protein CASSLAGSGNTDTQYF. The full variable domain, with the rest looked up from reference TRBV7-6 and TRBJ2-3, is GAGVSQSPRYKVTKRGQDVALRCDPISGHVSLYWYRQALGQGPEFLTYFNYEAQQDKSGLPNDRFSAERPEGSISTLTIQRTEQRDSAMYRCASSLAGSGNTDTQYFGPGTRLTVL.

This clonotype was seen at least ten times. The chain has TRBV21-1 and TRBJ2-7; the table gives TRBD1 as D, unverified against the DNA. TRBV21-1 is tagged as a pseudogene. The CDR3 contains 17 residues. This CDR3 is CASSKVLRDRVDYEQYF. The CDR3 DNA sequence: TGTGCCAGCAGCAAAGTCTTACGGGACAGGGTGGACTACGAGCAGTACTTC.

The rearrangement links TRBV30 to TRBJ2-7; D is undetermined. CDR1 is GTSNPN, CDR2 SVGIG, per germline (reference sequence). The germline V and J ends were trimmed by 2 bases and 3 bases, with 8 bases remaining between them. The CDR3 is 12 residues long. The CDR3 loop is CAWSLQNYEQYF. The CDR3 DNA follows: TGTGCCTGGAGTTTGCAGAACTACGAGCAGTACTTC.

There are a few counts of this clonotype. The V and J genes are TRBV5-1 and TRBJ1-2; 10 nucleotides match TRBD1. The CDR3 covers 16 residues. Germline V gene lookup returns CDR1 SGHRS and CDR2 YFSETQ. After removal of 3 bases from V and 3 bases from J, the junction contained 8 bases not matched to a gene. The CDR3 DNA reads TGCGCCAGCAGCTGGGGGGGACAGGGGTCAGACTATGGCTACACCTTC. Protein product: CASSWGGQGSDYGYTF.